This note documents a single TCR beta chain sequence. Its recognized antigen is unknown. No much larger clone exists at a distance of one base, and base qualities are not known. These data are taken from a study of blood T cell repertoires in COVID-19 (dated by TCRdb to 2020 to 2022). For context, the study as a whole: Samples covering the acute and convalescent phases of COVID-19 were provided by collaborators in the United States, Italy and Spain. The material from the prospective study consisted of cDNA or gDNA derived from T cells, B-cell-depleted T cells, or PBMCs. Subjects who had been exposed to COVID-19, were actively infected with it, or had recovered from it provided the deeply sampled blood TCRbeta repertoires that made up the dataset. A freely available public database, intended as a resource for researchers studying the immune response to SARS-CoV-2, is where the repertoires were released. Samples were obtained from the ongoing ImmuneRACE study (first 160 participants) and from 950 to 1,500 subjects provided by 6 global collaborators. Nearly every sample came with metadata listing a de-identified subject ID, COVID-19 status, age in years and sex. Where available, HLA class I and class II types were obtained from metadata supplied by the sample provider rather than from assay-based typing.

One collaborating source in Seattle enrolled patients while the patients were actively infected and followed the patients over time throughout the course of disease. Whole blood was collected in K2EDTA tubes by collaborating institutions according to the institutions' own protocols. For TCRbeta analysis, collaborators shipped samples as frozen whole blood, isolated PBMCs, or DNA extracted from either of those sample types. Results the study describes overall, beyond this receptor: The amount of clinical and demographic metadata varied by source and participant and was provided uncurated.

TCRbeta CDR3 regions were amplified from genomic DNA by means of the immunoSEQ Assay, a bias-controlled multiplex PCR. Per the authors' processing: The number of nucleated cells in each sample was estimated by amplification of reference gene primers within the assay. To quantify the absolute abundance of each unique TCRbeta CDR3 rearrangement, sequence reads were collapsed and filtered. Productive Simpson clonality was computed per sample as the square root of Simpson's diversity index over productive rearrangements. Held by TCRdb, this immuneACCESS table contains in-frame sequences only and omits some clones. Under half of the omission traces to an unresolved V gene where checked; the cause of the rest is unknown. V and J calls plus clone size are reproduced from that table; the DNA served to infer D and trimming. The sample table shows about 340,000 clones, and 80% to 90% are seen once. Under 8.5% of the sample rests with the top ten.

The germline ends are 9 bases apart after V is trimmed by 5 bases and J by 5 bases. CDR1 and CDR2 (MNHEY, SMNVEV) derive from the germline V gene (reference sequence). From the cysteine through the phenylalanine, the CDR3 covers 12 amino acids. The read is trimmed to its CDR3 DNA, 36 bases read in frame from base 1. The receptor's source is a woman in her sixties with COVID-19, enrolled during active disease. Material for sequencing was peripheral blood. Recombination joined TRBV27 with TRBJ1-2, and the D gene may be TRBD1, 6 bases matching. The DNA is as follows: TGTGCCAGCAGTGCCACAGGGTATGGCTACACCTTC. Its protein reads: CASSATGYGYTF.